Reported below is one TCR beta chain. Its target antigen remains unknown. Base qualities were left out, and no much larger clone turns up one base away. Library preparation was by RT-PCR. TCRdb names Illumina HiSeq 2500 as the instrument used. TCRdb reprocessed the public reads (quality trimming at Q25 with fastp, clone calling with MiXCR) and kept in-frame beta chains. Every distinct CDR3 protein forms one entry, paired with its most common genes and DNA. Present in this sample are roughly 780,000 distinct CDR3 sequences, 18% of which were seen just once. The ten largest account for roughly a tenth of the sample. This entry belongs to a study of response to subunit inactivated influenza vaccine (dated by TCRdb to 2017 to 2018). Describing the broader study: To follow how T cells responded to a trivalent subunit inactivated influenza vaccine, the researchers relied on deep quantitative profiling of the T cell receptor repertoire. The paper as a whole reports these results and caveats: It was suggested by the authors that each seasonal influenza vaccination may recruit only a limited number of new T cells.

Trimming takes 7 bases off V and 2 bases off J; junction bases not matched to a gene: 8. The CDR3 starts with the cysteine, ends with the phenylalanine, and has 14 residues. Of all the DNA, just the CDR3 is kept, 42 bases in frame from base 1. CDR1 and CDR2 are read off the germline V gene as SQVTM and ANQGSEA. The TCR sequence derives from a man in his fifties or sixties who received an inactivated influenza vaccine. Donor details come from another sample of the same person, matched by shared clones. Here the sequenced sample was PBMCs from blood, taken around 5 days after vaccination. The rearranged segments are TRBV29-1 and TRBJ2-3; 8 central bases correspond to TRBD1. DNA sequence: TGCAGCGCCGCACGGGACAGGACCACAGATACGCAGTATTTT. It translates as CSAARDRTTDTQYF.